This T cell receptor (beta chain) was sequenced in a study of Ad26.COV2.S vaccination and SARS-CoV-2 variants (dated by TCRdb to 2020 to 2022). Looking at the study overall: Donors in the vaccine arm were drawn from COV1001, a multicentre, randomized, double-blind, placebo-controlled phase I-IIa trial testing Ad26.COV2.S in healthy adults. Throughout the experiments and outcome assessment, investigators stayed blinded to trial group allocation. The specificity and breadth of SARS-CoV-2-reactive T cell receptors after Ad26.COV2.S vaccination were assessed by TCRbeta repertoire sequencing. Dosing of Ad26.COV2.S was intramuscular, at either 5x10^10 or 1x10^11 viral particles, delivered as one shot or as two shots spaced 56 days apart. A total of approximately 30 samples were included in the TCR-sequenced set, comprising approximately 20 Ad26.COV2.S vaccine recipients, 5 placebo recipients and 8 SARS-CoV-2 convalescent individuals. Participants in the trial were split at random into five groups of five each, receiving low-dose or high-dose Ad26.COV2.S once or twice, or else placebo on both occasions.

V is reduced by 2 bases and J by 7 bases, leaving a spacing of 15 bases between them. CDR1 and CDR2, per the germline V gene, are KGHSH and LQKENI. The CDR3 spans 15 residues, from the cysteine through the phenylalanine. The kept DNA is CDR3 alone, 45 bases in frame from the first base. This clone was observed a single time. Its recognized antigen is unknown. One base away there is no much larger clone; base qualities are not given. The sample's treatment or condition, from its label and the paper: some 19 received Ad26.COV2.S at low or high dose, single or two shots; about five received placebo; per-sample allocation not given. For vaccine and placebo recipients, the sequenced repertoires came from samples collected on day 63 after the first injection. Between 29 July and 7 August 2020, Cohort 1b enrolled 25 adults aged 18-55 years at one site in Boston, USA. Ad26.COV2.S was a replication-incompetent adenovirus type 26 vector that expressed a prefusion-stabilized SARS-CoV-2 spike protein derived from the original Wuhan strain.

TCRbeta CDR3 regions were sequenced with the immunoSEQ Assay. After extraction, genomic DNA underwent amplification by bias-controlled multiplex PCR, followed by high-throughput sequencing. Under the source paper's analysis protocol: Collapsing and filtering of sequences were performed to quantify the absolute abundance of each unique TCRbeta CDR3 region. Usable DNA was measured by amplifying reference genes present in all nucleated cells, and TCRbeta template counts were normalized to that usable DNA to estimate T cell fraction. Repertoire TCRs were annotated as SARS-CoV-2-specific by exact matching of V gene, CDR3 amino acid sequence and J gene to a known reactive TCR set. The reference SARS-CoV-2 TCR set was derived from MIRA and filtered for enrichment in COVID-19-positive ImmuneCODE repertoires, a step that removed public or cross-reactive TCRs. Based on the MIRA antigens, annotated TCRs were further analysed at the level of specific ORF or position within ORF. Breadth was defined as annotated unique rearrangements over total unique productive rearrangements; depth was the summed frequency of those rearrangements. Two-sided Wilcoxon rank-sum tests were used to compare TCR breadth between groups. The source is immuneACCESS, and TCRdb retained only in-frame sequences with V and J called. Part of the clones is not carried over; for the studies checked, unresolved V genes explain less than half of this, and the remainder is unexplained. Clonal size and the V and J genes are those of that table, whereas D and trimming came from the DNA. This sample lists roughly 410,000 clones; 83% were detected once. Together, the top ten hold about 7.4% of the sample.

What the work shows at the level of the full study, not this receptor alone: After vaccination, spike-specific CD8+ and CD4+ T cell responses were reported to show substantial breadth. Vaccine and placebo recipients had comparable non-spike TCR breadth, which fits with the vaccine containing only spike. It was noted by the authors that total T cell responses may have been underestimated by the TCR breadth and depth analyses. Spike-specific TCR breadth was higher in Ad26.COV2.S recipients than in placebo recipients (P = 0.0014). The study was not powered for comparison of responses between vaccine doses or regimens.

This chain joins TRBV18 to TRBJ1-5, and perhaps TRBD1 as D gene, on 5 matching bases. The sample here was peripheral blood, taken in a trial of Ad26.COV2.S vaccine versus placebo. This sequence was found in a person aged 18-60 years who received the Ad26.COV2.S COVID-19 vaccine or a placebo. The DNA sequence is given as TGTGCCAGCTCACCATCCAGGGCGGAAGGACAGCCCCAGCATTTT. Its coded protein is CASSPSRAEGQPQHF.